A selection of T cell receptor beta chains follows, all from one sample in a study of early T cells in non-severe SARS-CoV-2 infection. TCRdb reanalysed the 5' RACE reads using MiXCR and keeps one entry per CDR3 protein. In the table there are 60,000 or so distinct CDR3 sequences, roughly 13% of which are singletons. Sequencing was carried out using whole blood. The receptors come from an adult who was a healthcare worker with PCR-confirmed SARS-CoV-2 infection or an uninfected control (not recorded which). The CDR3 runs from the conserved cysteine through the conserved F or W. The D gene is left open where the match is weak. Only some rows state a clone size, as once, few, many or a class for expanded clones.

J gene | clone size | D gene | V gene | CDR3 DNA | CDR3 protein
TRBJ2-7 | few | . | TRBV29-1 | TGCAGCGCCCAGGCGACATACGAGCAGTACTTC | CSAQATYEQYF
TRBJ2-1 | many | . | TRBV20-1 | TGCAGTGCTAGACCCTACGGACAGAAATCCTACAATGAGCAGTTCTTC | CSARPYGQKSYNEQFF
TRBJ1-2 | many | . | TRBV27 | TGTGCCAGCAGTTCCAGGGACATGCTGGGGGACCTCTATGGCTACACCTTC | CASSSRDMLGDLYGYTF
TRBJ1-5 | many | . | TRBV10-3 | TGTGCCATCAGTGAAACAGCTTCCCAGCCCCAGCATTTT | CAISETASQPQHF
TRBJ1-2 | many | . | TRBV27 | TGTGCCAGCAGTTTGCCCTGGGGCAGGGAGGCGGTTGGGACCTATGGCTACACCTTC | CASSLPWGREAVGTYGYTF
TRBJ2-1 | . | TRBD2 | TRBV6-6 | TGTGCCAGCAGTGGAGGACTAGCGGGAGGGCGGTACAATGAGCAGTTCTTC | CASSGGLAGGRYNEQFF
TRBJ2-3 | few | TRBD2 | TRBV2 | TGTGCCAGCAGTGACTGGACTAGCTCAGATACGCAGTATTTT | CASSDWTSSDTQYF
TRBJ2-1 | few | . | TRBV6-2/TRBV6-3 | TGTGCCAGCACAGTAGGGGCTTGGCTTAATGAGCAGTTCTTC | CASTVGAWLNEQFF
TRBJ2-2 | many | . | TRBV12-3/TRBV12-4 | TGTGCCAGCAGTCCGATGGGGGGGCCCACCACCGGGGAGCTGTTTTTT | CASSPMGGPTTGELFF
TRBJ1-1 | many | . | TRBV29-1 | TGCAGCGTTATCCGGGACGCTAGCACACCTAACACTGAAGCTTTCTTT | CSVIRDASTPNTEAFF
TRBJ2-3 | . | . | TRBV29-1 | TGCAGCGTTGACTCTAGACCAGCTAGCACAGATACGCAGTATTTT | CSVDSRPASTDTQYF
TRBJ2-2 | . | TRBD1 | TRBV27 | TGTGCCAGCAGTTTAGTTTGGGACAGGGCCACCGGGGAGCTGTTTTTT | CASSLVWDRATGELFF
TRBJ2-7 | few | TRBD2 | TRBV5-4 | TGTGCCAGCAGCCCCTCGGGCGGGAGAACCTCCTACGAGCAGTACTTC | CASSPSGGRTSYEQYF
TRBJ2-4 | . | . | TRBV7-9 | TGTGCCAGCAGCTCAGCGACTGTAGCCAAAAACATTCAGTACTTC | CASSSATVAKNIQYF
TRBJ1-1 | . | TRBD1 | TRBV12-3/TRBV12-4 | TGTGCCACCGAGACAGGGTTGGGCACTGAAGTTTTCTTT | CATETGLGTEVFF
TRBJ1-6 | . | TRBD1 | TRBV7-3 | TGTGCCAGCAGCTTAAAAACAGGGGGGCATTCACCCCTCCACTTT | CASSLKTGGHSPLHF
TRBJ1-6 | few | TRBD1 | TRBV6-6 | TGTGCCAGCAGTTACCCGGGGACAGGGAGTTCACCCCTCCACTTT | CASSYPGTGSSPLHF
TRBJ1-2 | medium-sized | TRBD1 | TRBV29-1 | TGCAGCGACGGGACAGGGGACAACTATGGCTACACCTTC | CSDGTGDNYGYTF
TRBJ2-3 | many | . | TRBV7-9 | TGTGCCAGCAGCTATCAATTACGAAAAAACAGCACAGATACGCAGTATTTT | CASSYQLRKNSTDTQYF
TRBJ2-3 | many | TRBD2 | TRBV6-1 | TGTGCCAGCAGTGAAGCGGGACTAGCGGGAGGTCAAGATACGCAGTATTTT | CASSEAGLAGGQDTQYF
TRBJ2-1 | many | . | TRBV2 | TGTGCCAGCAGTGAGCGGGGCAGGGGGAATGAGCAGTTCTTC | CASSERGRGNEQFF
TRBJ1-1 | many | TRBD1 | TRBV2 | TGTGCCAGCAGTGTACAGGGGAGGACTGAAGCTTTCTTT | CASSVQGRTEAFF
TRBJ1-4 | many | . | TRBV12-3/TRBV12-4 | TGTGCCAGCAGTCCTCAACCAACTAATGAAAAACTGTTTTTT | CASSPQPTNEKLFF
TRBJ1-4 | . | . | TRBV12-3/TRBV12-4 | TGTGCCAGCAGTCAAGGGCATTCTAATGAAAAACTGTTTTTT | CASSQGHSNEKLFF
TRBJ2-7 | many | TRBD2 | TRBV5-1 | TGCGCCAGCAGGTCTACTAGCGGGGGGTTCGACGAGCAGTACTTC | CASRSTSGGFDEQYF